The clone carrying this TCR beta chain has just a few counts. Its specificity is unknown. This entry belongs to a study of graft-versus-host responses after intestinal transplantation. The germline V gene has CDR1 SGHKS and CDR2 YYEKEE (reference sequence). This CDR3 is 16 amino acids long. Germline trimming cut 0 bases from V and 3 bases from J; bases unmatched to any gene: 9. Regarding the study as a whole: The highest levels of circulating GvH clones went along with early declines in HvG clones after transplant.

TCRdb's copy holds only in-frame clones and misses some; the assay was immunoSEQ multiplex PCR. The table lists more than 85,000 clones, around 93% of them singletons. The receptor comes from a human donor who received an intestinal transplant. The genes are TRBV5-5 and TRBJ2-7; 7 positions agree with TRBD1. The source material was unstimulated CD8+ T cells sorted from spleen or lymph node cells, sampled before intestinal transplant. The CDR3, as DNA: TGTGCCAGCAGCTTGGCTTGGACAGGAGATCTCTACGAGCAGTACTTC. It specifies CASSLAWTGDLYEQYF.